The T cell receptor (beta chain) under discussion was sequenced for a study of control samples from healthy donors and cancer patients. The data were produced by immunoSEQ multiplex PCR, yet TCRdb's version contains in-frame clones alone and is incomplete. The table lists under 70,000 clones, about 96% of them singletons. Trimming removed 0 bases from V and 0 bases from J; junction bases left unmatched: 5. Germline V gene data show CDR1 as SGDLS and CDR2 as YYNGEE. This CDR3 spans 16 amino acids. Sequenced sample: blood. J is TRBJ2-5 and V is TRBV9, with 7 bases lining up with TRBD2. The source of this sequence is a woman aged 18-29 years in good health. The CDR3 DNA sequence: TGTGCCAGCAGCGTAGGAGCGGGGATGTACCAAGAGACCCAGTACTTC. Translating it yields CASSVGAGMYQETQYF.